This TCR beta chain was profiled in a study of beta chain features in type 1 diabetes. Study information: Examination covered almost 110,000,000 sorted cells spanning all samples.

Germline CDR1 SGHTA, CDR2 FQGTGA. This CDR3 region has 16 residues. The J segment lost 6 bases and the V segment lost 2 bases, leaving 8 bases of the junction unmatched. Study-wide findings and caveats: A moderate, significant TCRB CDR3 shortening appeared in type 1 diabetes across four CD4+ subsets.

As for this clone: What it binds is unknown.

Every bit of the isolated RNA underwent reverse transcription, so sequencing read expressed TCRB transcripts. The table came from immunoSEQ multiplex PCR; TCRdb's copy has only in-frame clones and leaves some out. Of roughly 350,000 clones listed, about 10% are singletons. This TCR derives from a man younger than 40 with type 1 diabetes. Material for sequencing was central memory CD4+ T cells from blood. This chain joins TRBV7-3 and TRBJ2-1; 9 bases agree with TRBD2. CDR3 bases: TGTGCCAGCAGCTTATCCTCTAGCGGGGTGGTCAATGAGCAGTTCTTC. This sequence encodes CASSLSSSGVVNEQFF. Using reference TRBV7-3 and TRBJ2-1 for the parts outside the CDR3, the full variable domain is GAGVSQTPSNKVTEKGKYVELRCDPISGHTALYWYRQSLGQGPEFLIYFQGTGAADDSGLPNDRFFAVRPEGSVSTLKIQRTERGDSAVYLCASSLSSSGVVNEQFFGPGTRLTVL.